This T cell receptor (beta chain) originates from a study of early T cells in non-severe SARS-CoV-2 infection. Looking at the study overall: The sequenced material was bulk RNA from unsorted whole blood, and its chains were unpaired. Study-level findings and limits: Reliance on VDJdb matching favored anti-spike CD8 responses; private and CD4 specificities were missed.

The CDR3 is 14 amino acids. V lost 3 bases and J lost 6; bases outside the gene matches: 7. The germline gives CDR1 SQVTM, CDR2 ANQGSEA. This clonotype came up many times. Its antigen is still unknown. Unique molecular identifier tags were affixed to discrete cDNA molecules. TCRdb used MiXCR to reprocess the 5' RACE reads, holding one entry per CDR3 protein. In the table there are about 66,000 distinct CDR3 sequences, about 13% of which are singletons. The sequencing sample was made of whole blood. The chain employs TRBV29-1 and TRBJ2-3; 9 nucleotides match TRBD2. This receptor was identified in an adult who was a healthcare worker with PCR-confirmed SARS-CoV-2 infection or an uninfected control (not recorded which). The CDR3 is CSVEGSGRIDTQYF. CDR3 coding DNA: TGCAGCGTTGAGGGTAGCGGGAGAATTGATACGCAGTATTTT.